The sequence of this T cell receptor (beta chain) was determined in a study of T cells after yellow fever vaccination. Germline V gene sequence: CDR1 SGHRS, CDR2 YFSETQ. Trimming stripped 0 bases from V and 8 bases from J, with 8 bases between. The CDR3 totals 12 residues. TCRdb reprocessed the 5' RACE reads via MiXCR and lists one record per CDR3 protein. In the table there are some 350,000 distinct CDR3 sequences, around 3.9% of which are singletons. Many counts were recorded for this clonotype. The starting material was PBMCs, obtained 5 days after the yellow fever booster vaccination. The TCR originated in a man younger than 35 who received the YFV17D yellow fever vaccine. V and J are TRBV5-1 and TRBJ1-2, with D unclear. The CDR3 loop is CASSLDVAGYTF. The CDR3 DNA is TGCGCCAGCAGCTTGGATGTGGCAGGCTACACCTTC.